What follows are 16 T cell receptor beta chains derived from one specimen sequenced in a study of human T cells and chemical hapten exposure. One entry per CDR3 protein, called by TCRdb with MiXCR from the RACE reads. Of about 380,000 distinct CDR3 sequences in the sample, roughly 4.8% are singletons; the top ten hold about 2.1%. As to time point: patch test 1, 2 weeks after DPC sensitization. Treatment in this sample: therapeutic diphenylcyclopropenone sensitization with weekly scalp DPC. The material sequenced was whole blood, taken in connection with sensitization to the hapten diphenylcyclopropenone (DPC). The receptors shown here come from a woman between 50 and 59 years old with alopecia areata. Some clones in this sample may be carry-over from other donors' samples.

This clonotype has at least ten counts. The chain has TRBV27 and TRBJ1-6, with TRBD1 as a possible D gene (5 bases). The germline gives CDR1 MNHEY, CDR2 SMNVEV (reference sequence). Trimming cost V 2 bases and J 7 bases, with 12 bases left between them. The CDR3 sequence is 15 residues long. The CDR3 reads CASSLATGQNSPLHF. The CDR3 DNA sequence: TGTGCCAGCAGTTTAGCCACGGGGCAGAATTCACCCCTCCACTTT.

This sequence joins TRBV2 and TRBJ2-7; the D is unclear. CDR3 length: 11 residues. The ends were cut back, 4 bases at V and 6 bases at J, with 7 bases in the middle. Per the germline V gene, CDR1 is SNHLY and CDR2 is FYNNEI. The CDR3 loop is CASSVTLEQYF. For the CDR3, the DNA is TGTGCCAGCAGTGTGACGCTCGAGCAGTACTTC.

This clonotype was seen only a few times. The chain carries TRBV7-8 and TRBJ1-1; D not certain. V lost 9 bases and J lost 1, with 15 bases in between. Germline lookup yields CDR1 SGHVS and CDR2 FQNEAQ. This CDR3 has 14 amino acids. In DNA form, the CDR3 reads TGTGCCAGTAAACCTCGAGGAGGGAACACTGAAGCTTTCTTT. Protein product: CASKPRGGNTEAFF. Variable domain in full (rest from reference TRBV7-8 and TRBJ1-1): GAGVSQSPRYKVAKRGQDVALRCDPISGHVSLFWYQQALGQGPEFLTYFQNEAQLDKSGLPSDRFFAERPEGSVSTLKIQRTQQEDSAVYLCASKPRGGNTEAFFGQGTRLTVV.

This clonotype was recorded many times. The chain links TRBV21-1 to TRBJ1-2; TRBD1, as called in the table, went unchecked against the DNA. TRBV21-1 constitutes a pseudogene. CDR3 length equals 14 residues. The CDR3 nucleotides are TGTGCCAGCAGCAAAAATTGGGGCAGGGCTGGCTACACCTTC. It yields the protein CASSKNWGRAGYTF.

This clonotype came up many times. This chain links TRBV6-2 or TRBV6-3 with TRBJ2-1; D might be TRBD2 (5 bases). The CDR3 loop spans 15 amino acids. In germline, CDR1 is MNHEY, CDR2 SVGEGT. V was cut by 4 bases and J by 0 bases, with 10 bases left in between. The CDR3 DNA follows: TGTGCCAGCAGTTCGGGGTTACCCTCCTACAATGAGCAGTTCTTC. Translating it yields CASSSGLPSYNEQFF.

At least ten counts were recorded for this clonotype. This chain links TRBV5-5 with TRBJ2-7; D is unclear. CDR1 SGHKS and CDR2 YYEKEE come from the germline V gene (reference sequence). This CDR3 is 13 amino acids long. The V end was cut by 0 bases, the J end by 6 bases, with 10 bases between. The CDR3 region has the DNA TGTGCCAGCAGCTTGGTGGCGGCGGCCGAGCAGTACTTC. The encoded protein is CASSLVAAAEQYF.

In this sample, this clonotype turned up many times. The chain links TRBV12-3 or TRBV12-4 to TRBJ1-1; D ambiguous. The germline V and J ends were trimmed by 6 bases and 0 bases, with 14 bases remaining between them. The CDR3 is made up of 15 amino acids. The DNA of the CDR3 is TGTGCCAGCAGCCACCTGACGGACCTGAACACTGAAGCTTTCTTT. Its translation: CASSHLTDLNTEAFF.

The V call is TRBV27, the J call TRBJ2-1, with 9 bases fitting TRBD2. Germline assignment: CDR1 MNHEY and CDR2 SMNVEV (reference sequence). The trim removed 7 bases at V and 4 bases at J, leaving 5 bases unmatched. The CDR3 extends over 14 amino acids. The CDR3 spells CASTNSGGYNEQFF. In DNA form, the CDR3 reads TGTGCCAGCACAAATAGCGGGGGTTACAATGAGCAGTTCTTC.

This clonotype was recorded at least ten times. V gene TRBV14 combines with J gene TRBJ1-2; D possibly corresponds to TRBD1 (5 bases). V dropped 0 bases and J dropped 0 bases, with 11 bases sitting between them. The CDR3 runs 16 residues. CDR1 SGHDN and CDR2 FVKESK come from the germline V gene. The CDR3: CASSQDLRQPNYGYTF. As DNA, the CDR3 is TGTGCCAGCAGCCAAGATCTCCGACAGCCTAACTATGGCTACACCTTC. The full variable domain, with the rest looked up from reference TRBV14 and TRBJ1-2, is EAGVTQFPSHSVIEKGQTVTLRCDPISGHDNLYWYRRVMGKEIKFLLHFVKESKQDESGMPNNRFLAERTGGTYSTLKVQPAELEDSGVYFCASSQDLRQPNYGYTFGSGTRLTVV.

The chain employs TRBV7-9 and TRBJ2-7; D is unresolved. The CDR3 has 14 residues. With 1 base removed from V and 2 bases from J, the gap between germline ends came to 9 bases. Germline V CDR1 and CDR2: SEHNR, FQNEAQ (reference sequence). This CDR3 reads CASSLVDKTYEQYF. Here the CDR3 DNA reads TGTGCCAGCAGCTTAGTAGACAAAACCTACGAGCAGTACTTC.

There are many counts of this clonotype. The chain is built from TRBV28 and TRBJ2-5; 7 bases map to TRBD1. V gave up 6 bases and J gave up 4 bases; unmatched junction bases: 8. CDR1 and CDR2 from the germline V gene are MDHEN and SYDVKM. This CDR3 has 14 amino acids. CDR3 sequence reads: CASSPLGGRETQYF. The CDR3 bases are TGTGCCAGCAGCCCGCTAGGGGGCCGAGAGACCCAGTACTTC.

The chain is built from TRBV29-1 and TRBJ2-3; D may match TRBD1 or TRBD2 (6 bases each). In germline, CDR1 is SQVTM, CDR2 ANQGSEA. CDR3 length: 18 amino acids. V was shortened by 0 bases and J by 0 bases, with 19 bases between the two germline ends. The CDR3 coding sequence is TGCAGCGTTGAAGATCAGGGGTTTGGGAGGCCTAGCACAGATACGCAGTATTTT. Its translation is CSVEDQGFGRPSTDTQYF.

Only a few counts were recorded for this clonotype. This chain connects TRBV5-1 to TRBJ1-2; no definite D call. Germline V CDR1 and CDR2: SGHRS, YFSETQ. This CDR3 spans 15 amino acids. The V gene lost 0 bases and the J gene lost 5 bases, with 14 bases spanning the gap. CDR3 region: CASSLEPSPPYGYTF. The CDR3 nucleotides read TGCGCCAGCAGCTTGGAGCCCAGCCCCCCTTATGGCTACACCTTC.

This clonotype was detected a few times. CDR3 DNA: TGTGCCAGCACCCACCCCGGGACAGGGAACGAGCAGTACTTC. Protein: CASTHPGTGNEQYF. The genes are TRBV7-8 and TRBJ2-7, with 9 bases lining up with TRBD1. Germline V gene sequence: CDR1 SGHVS, CDR2 FQNEAQ. The CDR3 runs 14 residues. V was clipped by 7 bases and J by 5 bases; unmatched bases: 9.

At least ten counts were recorded for this clonotype. The chain couples TRBV20-1 to TRBJ2-5; D possibly corresponds to TRBD1 (5 bases). The CDR3 is made up of 13 amino acids. V lost 5 bases and J lost 1, with 11 bases in between. Germline V gene data show CDR1 as DFQATT and CDR2 as SNEGSKA (reference sequence). CDR3 sequence: CSAFNRIQETQYF. The CDR3 bases are TGCAGTGCTTTTAACAGGATCCAAGAGACCCAGTACTTC.

This clonotype was found a few times. The chain carries TRBV9 and TRBJ2-2; 7 bases match TRBD2. With 3 bases clipped from V and 6 bases from J, the junction kept 5 bases outside the gene matches. CDR1 SGDLS and CDR2 YYNGEE come from the germline V gene. There are 14 residues in the CDR3. This CDR3 reads CASSARTSPGELFF. The CDR3 DNA reads TGTGCCAGCAGCGCAAGGACTAGTCCCGGGGAGCTGTTTTTT.